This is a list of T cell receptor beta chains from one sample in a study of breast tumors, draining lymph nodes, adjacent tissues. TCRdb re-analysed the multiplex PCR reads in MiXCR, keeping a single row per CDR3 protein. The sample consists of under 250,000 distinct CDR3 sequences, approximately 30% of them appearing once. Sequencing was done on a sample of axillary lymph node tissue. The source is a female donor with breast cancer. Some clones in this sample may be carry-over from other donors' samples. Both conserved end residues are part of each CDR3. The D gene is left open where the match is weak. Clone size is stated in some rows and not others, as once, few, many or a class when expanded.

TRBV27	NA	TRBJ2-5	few	CASRGRDSLRPQYF	TGTGCCAGCAGGGGCCGCGACAGTCTCCGCCCCCAGTACTTC
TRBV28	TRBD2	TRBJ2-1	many	CASSPRLAGHNEQFF	TGTGCCAGCAGTCCCCGACTAGCGGGGCACAATGAGCAGTTCTTC
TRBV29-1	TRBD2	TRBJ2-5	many	CSVRRNSGRGAGETQYF	TGCAGCGTCCGCCGAAATAGCGGGAGGGGAGCGGGAGAGACCCAGTACTTC
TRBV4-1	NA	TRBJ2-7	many	CASSPGHSYEQYF	TGCGCCAGCAGCCCAGGACATTCCTACGAGCAGTACTTC
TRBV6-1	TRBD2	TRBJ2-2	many	CASRGGSTVTGELFF	TGTGCCAGCAGGGGCGGGAGTACGGTAACCGGGGAGCTGTTTTTT
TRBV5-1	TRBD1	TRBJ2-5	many	CASSRGQGKETQYF	TGCGCCAGCAGCAGGGGACAGGGTAAAGAGACCCAGTACTTC
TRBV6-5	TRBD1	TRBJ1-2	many	CASSTGQGGYGYTF	TGTGCCAGCAGTACCGGACAGGGGGGCTATGGCTACACCTTC
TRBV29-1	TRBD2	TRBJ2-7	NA	CSLGGLAGEQYF	TGCAGCTTGGGGGGACTAGCGGGAGAGCAGTACTTC
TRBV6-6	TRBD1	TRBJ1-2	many	CASSKTGYGYTF	TGTGCCAGCAGTAAGACAGGGTATGGCTACACCTTC
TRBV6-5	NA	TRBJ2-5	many	CASTSMESQETQYF	TGTGCCAGCACCTCCATGGAGTCCCAAGAGACCCAGTACTTC
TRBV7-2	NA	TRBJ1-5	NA	CASSLGSGGGQPQHF	TGCGCCAGCAGCTTAGGTTCCGGGGGAGGGCAGCCCCAGCATTTT
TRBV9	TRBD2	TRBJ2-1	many	CASSSFDSGILRSYNEQFF	TGTGCCAGCAGCTCCTTCGATAGCGGGATCCTCCGCTCCTACAATGAGCAGTTCTTC
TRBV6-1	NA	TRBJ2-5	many	CASSGLAQGAGTQYF	TGTGCCAGCAGTGGTTTGGCGCAGGGAGCGGGGACCCAGTACTTC
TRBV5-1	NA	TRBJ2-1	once	CASSLVPVGTDTQFF	TGCGCCAGCAGCTTGGTTCCGGTGGGCACCGATACGCAGTTCTTC
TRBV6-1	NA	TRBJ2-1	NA	CASILRLPKDHNEQFF	TGTGCCAGCATCCTGAGACTCCCTAAAGACCACAATGAGCAGTTCTTC
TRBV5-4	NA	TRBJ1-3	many	CASSLYGNTIYF	TGTGCCAGCAGCTTGTACGGAAACACCATATATTTT
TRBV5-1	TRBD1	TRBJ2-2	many	CASSFTGGGELFF	TGCGCCAGCAGCTTTACAGGGGGAGGGGAGCTGTTTTTT
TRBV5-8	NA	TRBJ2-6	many	CASSLGYRGSGANVLTF	TGTGCCAGCAGCTTGGGGTATCGGGGTTCTGGGGCCAACGTCCTGACTTTC
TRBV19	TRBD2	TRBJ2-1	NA	CASSMFRAGGPGKQFF	TGTGCCAGTAGTATGTTTCGAGCGGGAGGGCCGGGTAAGCAGTTCTTC
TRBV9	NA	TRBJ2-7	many	CASSVGKGSTYEQYF	TGTGCCAGCAGCGTAGGGAAGGGCTCAACCTACGAGCAGTACTTC
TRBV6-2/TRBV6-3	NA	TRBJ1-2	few	CASSSMGPGGYTF	TGTGCCAGCAGTTCAATGGGTCCGGGAGGCTACACCTTC
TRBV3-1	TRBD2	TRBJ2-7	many	CASSKNLAGRQYEQYF	TGTGCCAGCAGCAAAAACCTAGCGGGAAGGCAGTACGAGCAGTACTTC
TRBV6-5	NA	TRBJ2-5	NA	CASSFGLSQYF	TGTGCCAGCAGTTTCGGACTGAGCCAGTACTTC
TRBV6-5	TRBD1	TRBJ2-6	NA	CASRGTGKRPSGANVLTF	TGTGCCAGCAGAGGGACAGGGAAAAGACCCTCTGGGGCCAACGTCCTGACTTTC
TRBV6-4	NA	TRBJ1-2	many	CASSAQAGSYGYTF	TGTGCCAGCAGTGCACAGGCGGGGTCCTATGGCTACACCTTC
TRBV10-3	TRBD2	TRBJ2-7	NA	CAISEGLAGNYEQYF	TGTGCCATCAGTGAAGGACTAGCGGGGAACTACGAGCAGTACTTC
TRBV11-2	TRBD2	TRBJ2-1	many	CASSPGTSGRDEQFF	TGTGCCAGCAGCCCCGGGACTAGCGGGAGGGATGAGCAGTTCTTC
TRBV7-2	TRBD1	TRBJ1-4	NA	CASSLAVPGQGPNEKLFF	TGTGCCAGCAGCTTAGCGGTCCCGGGACAGGGGCCGAATGAAAAACTGTTTTTT